Presented here are 10 T cell receptor beta chains from one specimen sequenced in a study of T-cell reconstitution after alpha-beta-depleted transplantation in children. Whole-study results and caveats: One year after transplant, T-cell counts and diversity came mostly from newly produced T cells.

Antigen specificity for these receptors is unknown. Preparation of the TCRbeta library was carried out with unique molecular identifiers. TCRdb called the PCR reads again in MiXCR, with one record for every CDR3 protein. In the table there are 330,000 or so distinct CDR3 sequences, less than 9.5% of which are singletons. The starting material was peripheral blood, obtained 360 days after TCRalphabeta/CD19-depleted stem cell transplant. These receptors were obtained from a female patient aged 2-15 years who had a stem cell transplant for Fanconi anemia, so the T cells may come from the graft donor.

This clonotype occurred many times. The chain links TRBV7-2 to TRBJ2-3; D is possibly TRBD1 (6 bases). The germline V and J ends were trimmed by 1 base and 8 bases, with 7 bases remaining between them. Per the germline V gene, CDR1 is SGHTA and CDR2 is FQGNSA. This CDR3 region has 12 residues. CDR3 DNA sequence: TGTGCCAGCAGCTTAGTGGGGGCTACGCAGTATTTT. Its translation: CASSLVGATQYF.

This clonotype was counted at least ten times. The CDR3 region has the DNA TGTGCCAGCAGTTACTCTAACAGGGTTAACGACACTGAAGCTTTCTTT. Amino acid sequence: CASSYSNRVNDTEAFF. The V gene is TRBV27, the J gene TRBJ1-1; possibly TRBD1 for D (6 bases). CDR1 and CDR2 (germline): MNHEY, SMNVEV (reference sequence). Deletions cut 4 bases from V and 3 bases from J, with 18 bases between. The CDR3 loop spans 16 amino acids.

The table lists this clonotype with many counts. The rearrangement uses TRBV5-1 and TRBJ1-1; perhaps TRBD1 as D (6 bases). This CDR3 region has 15 residues. Deletions cut 2 bases from V and 0 bases from J, with 11 bases between. Germline V gene lookup returns CDR1 SGHRS and CDR2 YFSETQ. The CDR3 sequence is CASSFIQGLNTEAFF. Written as DNA, the CDR3 is TGCGCCAGCAGCTTTATACAGGGCTTGAACACTGAAGCTTTCTTT.

The chain recombines TRBV24-1 with TRBJ2-3; D not resolved. The germline V gene has CDR1 KGHDR and CDR2 SFDVKD. The V and J ends lost 1 base and 8 bases respectively, with 6 bases between them. This CDR3 has 12 residues. CDR3 bases: TGTGCCACCAGTGATTTAGGTGGTACGCAGTATTTT. Its protein product is CATSDLGGTQYF.

This clonotype was counted ten times or more. The V gene is TRBV18, the J gene TRBJ2-1; D remains ambiguous. Germline V gene lookup returns CDR1 KGHSH and CDR2 LQKENI. The V gene lost 3 bases and the J gene lost 8 bases, with 5 bases spanning the gap. CDR3 size: 11 residues. CDR3 loop: CASSPVDEQFF. As DNA, the CDR3 is TGTGCCAGCTCACCGGTGGATGAGCAGTTCTTC.

This clonotype has more than one count but fewer than ten. This chain joins TRBV12-3 or TRBV12-4 and TRBJ2-3; D might be TRBD2 (6 bases). Deletions cut 0 bases from V and 10 bases from J, with 8 bases between. The CDR3 runs 12 residues. CDR3 DNA sequence: TGTGCCAGCAGTTTAGCCCGGGACTCGCAGTATTTT. Translating gives CASSLARDSQYF.

The rearrangement joins TRBV20-1 to TRBJ1-2; the D is unclear. Germline assignment: CDR1 DFQATT and CDR2 SNEGSKA (reference sequence). The germline V and J ends were trimmed by 1 base and 4 bases, with 13 bases remaining between them. The CDR3 sequence is 14 residues long. CDR3 sequence reads: CSARGQTGFYGYTF. The CDR3 DNA is TGCAGTGCTAGAGGGCAGACGGGTTTCTATGGCTACACCTTC.

This clonotype showed up many times. This chain joins TRBV6-5 and TRBJ2-3, with D hard to call. This CDR3 region has 15 residues. From germline, CDR1 is MNHEY and CDR2 SVGAGI. The V end lost 2 bases, the J end lost 2 bases, and 11 bases lay between the germline ends. The CDR3 DNA is TGTGCCAGCAGTTACCTTGGCACTCCCACAGATACGCAGTATTTT. Translation gives CASSYLGTPTDTQYF.

This clonotype was recorded at least ten times. The chain is built from TRBV27 and TRBJ2-1; TRBD2 aligns across 7 bases. There are 15 residues in the CDR3. V was pared by 3 bases and J by 4 bases, with 6 bases of the junction left unmatched. Germline V lookup: CDR1 MNHEY, CDR2 SMNVEV (reference sequence). The CDR3 region is CASSFGASGYNEQFF. CDR3 coding DNA: TGTGCCAGCAGTTTCGGGGCTAGCGGATACAATGAGCAGTTCTTC.

This sequence joins TRBV27 and TRBJ2-5; D is perhaps TRBD1 (6 bases). CDR3 length: 13 amino acids. CDR1 and CDR2 from the germline V gene are MNHEY and SMNVEV (reference sequence). V shed 2 bases and J shed 7 bases, with 11 bases lying between them. CDR3 coding DNA: TGTGCCAGCAGTTTAAATAGCAGGGGGACCCAGTACTTC. Its protein product is CASSLNSRGTQYF.